This T cell receptor (beta chain) was identified in a study of Graves' ophthalmopathy and Graves' hyperthyroidism. General observations from the study: Most thyroid-expanded clonotypes exceeding 0.001 frequency were also found in blood.

Beta-chain TCR CDR3 regions were amplified from RNA transcripts. HTBI primers were employed in first-round RT-PCR, then a second-round multiplex PCR followed. Via MiXCR, TCRdb re-called the multiplex PCR reads, giving one row per CDR3 protein. This table holds over a million distinct CDR3 sequences, roughly two fifths found once. The CDR3 is made up of 14 amino acids. Germline CDR1 reads GTSNPN; CDR2 reads SVGIG (reference sequence). Trimming pared 1 base from V and 5 bases from J, leaving 14 bases between. Details on this clonotype: Its antigen is as yet unknown.

The chain employs TRBV30 and TRBJ1-1; D call uncertain. Input material: peripheral blood or thyroid tissue (not recorded which). This TCR was recovered from an adult man with Graves' hyperthyroidism. The CDR3 coding sequence is TGTGCCTGGAGTGAGAAGGGAGGTCGGACTGAAGCTTTCTTT. Protein product: CAWSEKGGRTEAFF.